This T cell receptor (beta chain) was observed in a study of blood T cell repertoires in COVID-19. Whole-study context: The United States, Italy and Spain provided the acute and convalescent COVID-19 samples. T cells, B-cell-depleted T cells, or PBMCs provided the cDNA or gDNA that served as material.

The authors' processing: Nucleated cell number was recorded as an estimate derived from reference gene primer amplification. Repertoires were generated with immunoSEQ multiplex PCR, while TCRdb's copy carries only in-frame clones and drops some. That table gives V, J and clone size, and the DNA gave D and trimming. The data contain 270,000 or so clones, 65% to 90% of them singletons. This clone was found once. The germline CDR1 and CDR2 sequences are KGHDR and SFDVKD. V gave up 7 bases and J gave up 0 bases; unmatched junction bases: 2. The CDR3 length is 14 residues. What was sequenced was peripheral blood. The receptor was derived from a human donor in a cohort sampled during active COVID-19. V is TRBV24-1 and J is TRBJ2-7; 10 nucleotides match TRBD2. The CDR3 DNA follows: TGTGCCACCAGCGCTAGCGGGAGCTCCTACGAGCAGTACTTC. This gives the protein CATSASGSSYEQYF.